These 11 T cell receptor beta chains were sequenced from one sample in a study of PD-L1 blockade in urothelial cancer. Some clones are missing from TCRdb's copy, which holds only in-frame ones; the method was immunoSEQ multiplex PCR. Here the sample spans 40,000 to 55,000 clones, roughly 88% being singletons. Time point denoted: pretreatment peripheral blood. Material: PBMCs, obtained around atezolizumab (anti-PD-L1) treatment. The source is a donor at least 40 years old with urothelial cancer.

The V call is TRBV6-1, the J call TRBJ2-7, with TRBD2 identical over 10 bases. The J segment lost 4 bases and the V segment lost 4 bases, leaving 7 bases of the junction unmatched. Germline V gene sequence: CDR1 MNHNS, CDR2 SASEGT. The length of the CDR3 is 15 residues. This CDR3 is CASSAQREGWYEQYF. In DNA form, the CDR3 reads TGTGCCAGCAGTGCCCAGCGGGAGGGCTGGTACGAGCAGTACTTC.

V is TRBV7-8 and J is TRBJ2-4; D is unresolved. The CDR3 runs to 15 residues. Germline V gives CDR1 SGHVS, CDR2 FQNEAQ. Trimming stripped 4 bases from V and 0 bases from J, with 10 bases between. The CDR3 nucleotides are TGTGCCAGCAGCTCCCCGACAATAGCCAAAAACATTCAGTACTTC. This gives the protein CASSSPTIAKNIQYF.

This chain joins TRBV30 and TRBJ2-3, with D tentatively TRBD2 (5 bases). V gave up 2 bases and J gave up 3 bases, with 9 bases separating them. The CDR3 runs to 13 residues. The germline V gene encodes CDR1 GTSNPN and CDR2 SVGIG (reference sequence). For the CDR3, the DNA is TGTGCCTGGAGTACAGCGGCAACAGATACGCAGTATTTT. This gives the protein CAWSTAATDTQYF.

This chain uses TRBV7-2 with TRBJ2-5; TRBD2 matches at 16 bases. Germline V gene sequence: CDR1 SGHTA, CDR2 FQGNSA. The CDR3 length is 18 residues. Unmatched junction bases numbered 6, after V lost 2 bases and J lost 3 bases. The CDR3 DNA reads TGTGCCAGCAGCTTATTTGGCGGGACTAGCGGGAGGGAAGAGACCCAGTACTTC. Its translation: CASSLFGGTSGREETQYF.

V usage is TRBV4-2 and J usage is TRBJ2-1, with 12 bases lining up with TRBD2. Germline CDR1 reads LGHNA; CDR2 reads YNFKEQ. This CDR3 is built from 17 residues. V was pared by 0 bases and J by 8 bases, with 8 bases of the junction left unmatched. Here the CDR3 DNA reads TGTGCCAGCAGCCAAGATTGGGGGGGACTAGCGGGTGATGAGCAGTTCTTC. This gives the protein CASSQDWGGLAGDEQFF.

This chain joins TRBV5-5 and TRBJ2-1; 12 positions agree with TRBD2. The CDR3 loop spans 17 amino acids. Germline trimming cut 4 bases from V and 1 base from J; bases unmatched to any gene: 6. Germline-derived CDR1 and CDR2 are SGHKS and YYEKEE (reference sequence). CDR3 in amino acids: CASSQSLAGGSYNEQFF. The CDR3, as DNA: TGTGCCAGCAGCCAATCACTAGCGGGGGGATCCTACAATGAGCAGTTCTTC.

The chain couples TRBV6-6 to TRBJ2-2; 8 bases agree with TRBD2. Germline CDR1 MNHNY, CDR2 SVGAGI (reference sequence). Trimming at V came to 4 bases and at J to 5 bases, leaving 6 bases not matched to a gene. The CDR3 contains 15 residues. In nucleotides, the CDR3 is TGTGCCAGCAGTTCGGCTCGGGGGGGGACCGGGGAGCTGTTTTTT. Amino acid sequence: CASSSARGGTGELFF.

The chain couples TRBV7-3 to TRBJ2-7, with 8 bases identical to TRBD2. The CDR3 spans 15 residues. In germline, CDR1 is SGHTA, CDR2 FQGTGA. The ends lost 5 bases at V and 2 bases at J; junction bases unmatched: 8. CDR3 nucleotides: TGTGCCAGCAGCCCTAACCCGACTAGCGCCTACGAGCAGTACTTC. It specifies CASSPNPTSAYEQYF.

This clone was seen only once. The sample carries other DNA sequences with the same CDR3. This chain links TRBV11-3 with TRBJ2-7, with TRBD2 matching 8 bases. The length of the CDR3 is 15 residues. V lost 1 base, J lost 3 bases, and 5 bases stayed unmatched. CDR1 SGHNT and CDR2 YENEEA come from the germline V gene. CDR3 bases: TGTGCCAGCAGCTTAGTCGGAACTAGCGGCTACGAGCAGTACTTC. It codes for CASSLVGTSGYEQYF.

CDR3 amino acids: CASSVGSRAGNTIYF. The CDR3 bases are TGTGCCAGCAGCGTAGGGTCCAGGGCTGGAAACACCATATATTTT. The chain uses TRBV9 and TRBJ1-3; perhaps TRBD1 as D (5 bases). V lost 0 bases, J lost 2 bases, and 9 bases lay in between. CDR1 and CDR2 from the germline V gene are SGDLS and YYNGEE. This CDR3 is 15 amino acids long.

The chain combines TRBV6-5 with TRBJ2-7, with TRBD1 as a possible D gene (5 bases). The CDR3 spans 15 residues. The germline V gene has CDR1 MNHEY and CDR2 SVGAGI. Trimming left V 2 bases short and J 2 bases short, with 13 bases between. The CDR3 nucleotides read TGTGCCAGCAGTTACGACCCAGGGAAAACCTACGAGCAGTACTTC. Translated, it gives CASSYDPGKTYEQYF.